This TCR beta chain appears in the sequencing data of a study of CD4 T cell repertoires in COVID-19. About the research overall: CFSE-low cells expanded nine to ten days with IL-2, then restimulated with other coronavirus spikes. The study's findings and limits: Several top expanded SARS-CoV-2-reactive clonotypes were shared by two or three memory subsets. Some SARS-CoV-2 clonotypes, between 7 and 25%, recurred in SARS-CoV and/or HKU1 cultures.

The memory T cells were sequenced right after ex vivo isolation, without culture. Germline CDR1 SGHRS, CDR2 YFSETQ. The ends were cut back, 0 bases at V and 1 base at J, with 11 bases in the middle. The CDR3 totals 16 residues. The table came from immunoSEQ multiplex PCR; TCRdb's copy has only in-frame clones and leaves some out. Of fewer than 25,000 clones in the sample, roughly 84% were seen once. This clone has a handful of counts. Its matching antigen is unknown. This receptor was taken from a human donor who had COVID-19. The gene calls are TRBV5-1 and TRBJ2-1; possibly TRBD1 for D (5 bases). The material sequenced was central memory CD4+ T cells from blood, taken before the COVID-19 pandemic. CDR3: CASSLASGASYNEQFF. The DNA of the CDR3 is TGCGCCAGCAGCTTGGCCTCTGGGGCATCCTACAATGAGCAGTTCTTC.